The rows below give T cell receptor beta chains drawn from one sample of a study of T cells after yellow fever vaccination. MiXCR, run by TCRdb on the 5' RACE reads, gives a single entry per CDR3 protein. The data show 400,000 or so distinct CDR3 sequences, with 6% to 8% seen just once and 15% held by the top ten. Source: PBMCs, taken 5 days after the yellow fever booster vaccination. All receptors derive from a man aged 25 to 45 who received the YFV17D yellow fever vaccine. Both conserved end residues are part of each CDR3. Each record gives: clone size, V gene, D gene, J gene, CDR3 protein, CDR3 DNA. A D gene is named only where the DNA matches it firmly. The listing skips clone size in some rows; elsewhere it reads once, few, many or a size class.

clone_size: .
v_call: TRBV18
d_call: .
j_call: TRBJ2-7
cdr3_aa: CASSPPPSAAYEQYF
cdr3_nt: TGTGCCAGCTCACCGCCTCCTAGCGCAGCCTACGAGCAGTACTTC

clone_size: once
v_call: TRBV20-1
d_call: TRBD2
j_call: TRBJ2-3
cdr3_aa: CCARASGRWQADTQYF
cdr3_nt: TGCTGTGCTAGAGCCAGCGGGAGGTGGCAGGCAGATACGCAGTATTTT

clone_size: few
v_call: TRBV21-1
d_call: .
j_call: TRBJ2-7
cdr3_aa: CASSNSPKASTGDSYEQYF
cdr3_nt: TGTGCCAGCAGCAACTCACCGAAGGCCTCGACAGGCGACTCCTACGAGCAGTACTTC

clone_size: many
v_call: TRBV29-1
d_call: TRBD2
j_call: TRBJ2-7
cdr3_aa: CSVGGTSGRKGYEQYF
cdr3_nt: TGCAGCGTCGGGGGAACTAGCGGGAGAAAAGGCTACGAGCAGTACTTC

clone_size: many
v_call: TRBV5-1
d_call: .
j_call: TRBJ2-1
cdr3_aa: CASSTSRLPVNEQFF
cdr3_nt: TGCGCCAGCAGCACTTCTCGATTACCGGTCAATGAGCAGTTCTTC

clone_size: .
v_call: TRBV18
d_call: TRBD1
j_call: TRBJ2-7
cdr3_aa: CASSLGYRGSYEQYF
cdr3_nt: TGTGCCAGCTCACTGGGCTACAGGGGGTCCTACGAGCAGTACTTC

clone_size: .
v_call: TRBV5-8
d_call: TRBD2
j_call: TRBJ2-1
cdr3_aa: CASSLHNGRALNEQFF
cdr3_nt: TGTGCCAGCAGCTTGCATAACGGGAGGGCCCTCAATGAGCAGTTCTTC

clone_size: few
v_call: TRBV10-3
d_call: TRBD2
j_call: TRBJ2-7
cdr3_aa: CAIRGREGLADEQYF
cdr3_nt: TGTGCCATCAGGGGGAGGGAAGGACTAGCGGACGAGCAGTACTTC

clone_size: few
v_call: TRBV15
d_call: .
j_call: TRBJ2-5
cdr3_aa: CATSRASETQYF
cdr3_nt: TGTGCCACCAGCAGAGCTTCAGAGACCCAGTACTTC

clone_size: .
v_call: TRBV7-2
d_call: TRBD1
j_call: TRBJ1-6
cdr3_aa: CASSHRQGAEPLHF
cdr3_nt: TGTGCCAGCAGCCATCGACAGGGGGCCGAACCCCTCCACTTT

clone_size: many
v_call: TRBV5-1
d_call: .
j_call: TRBJ2-7
cdr3_aa: CASSLSLLSSYEQYF
cdr3_nt: TGCGCCAGCAGCCTAAGCCTCCTAAGCTCCTACGAGCAGTACTTC

clone_size: .
v_call: TRBV29-1
d_call: .
j_call: TRBJ2-1
cdr3_aa: CSVLKGGGEQFF
cdr3_nt: TGCAGCGTTCTTAAGGGGGGTGGTGAGCAGTTCTTC

clone_size: few
v_call: TRBV19
d_call: .
j_call: TRBJ2-1
cdr3_aa: CASSIAWIAASGNEQFF
cdr3_nt: TGTGCCAGTAGTATAGCCTGGATAGCGGCCTCGGGCAATGAGCAGTTCTTC

clone_size: many
v_call: TRBV10-3
d_call: TRBD1
j_call: TRBJ1-1
cdr3_aa: CAISESGRQGVSAFF
cdr3_nt: TGTGCCATCAGTGAGTCAGGAAGACAGGGGGTTTCAGCTTTCTTT

clone_size: few
v_call: TRBV12-3/TRBV12-4
d_call: TRBD1
j_call: TRBJ2-7
cdr3_aa: CASSLNAVGQGFYEQYF
cdr3_nt: TGTGCCAGCAGTTTGAACGCGGTCGGACAGGGTTTCTACGAGCAGTACTTC

clone_size: .
v_call: TRBV7-2
d_call: .
j_call: TRBJ2-3
cdr3_aa: CASTRQATDTQYF
cdr3_nt: TGTGCCAGCACTCGACAGGCAACAGATACGCAGTATTTT

clone_size: many
v_call: TRBV24-1
d_call: TRBD2
j_call: TRBJ2-1
cdr3_aa: CATSDPLAAIPYNEQFF
cdr3_nt: TGTGCCACCAGTGACCCACTAGCGGCCATCCCCTACAATGAGCAGTTCTTC

clone_size: .
v_call: TRBV5-1
d_call: TRBD1
j_call: TRBJ1-2
cdr3_aa: CASSADRGLVGYTF
cdr3_nt: TGCGCCAGCAGCGCGGACAGGGGTTTGGTAGGCTACACCTTC

clone_size: .
v_call: TRBV5-1
d_call: TRBD2
j_call: TRBJ2-7
cdr3_aa: CASSPPLTGARGGEQYF
cdr3_nt: TGCGCCAGCAGCCCTCCACTGACGGGAGCCCGGGGGGGAGAGCAGTACTTC

clone_size: many
v_call: TRBV20-1
d_call: TRBD2
j_call: TRBJ2-3
cdr3_aa: CSATVAGASTDTQYF
cdr3_nt: TGCAGTGCTACCGTAGCGGGAGCGAGCACAGATACGCAGTATTTT

clone_size: many
v_call: TRBV10-3
d_call: .
j_call: TRBJ2-1
cdr3_aa: CAISDSSSPRNEQFF
cdr3_nt: TGTGCCATCAGTGACTCTAGCTCCCCTCGCAATGAGCAGTTCTTC

clone_size: .
v_call: TRBV25-1
d_call: TRBD1
j_call: TRBJ2-7
cdr3_aa: CASSEANRGREQYF
cdr3_nt: TGTGCCAGCAGTGAAGCGAACAGGGGGCGCGAGCAGTACTTC

clone_size: few
v_call: TRBV5-4
d_call: TRBD1
j_call: TRBJ2-1
cdr3_aa: CASSRDSPSSYNEQFF
cdr3_nt: TGTGCCAGCAGTCGGGACAGTCCTAGCTCCTACAATGAGCAGTTCTTC

clone_size: .
v_call: TRBV24-1
d_call: .
j_call: TRBJ2-2
cdr3_aa: CATSAAPGSMRNGELFF
cdr3_nt: TGTGCCACCAGTGCGGCTCCCGGGTCCATGAGAAACGGGGAGCTGTTTTTT

clone_size: .
v_call: TRBV12-5
d_call: .
j_call: TRBJ2-1
cdr3_aa: CASGLPLLYNEQFF
cdr3_nt: TGTGCTAGTGGTTTGCCTCTGCTCTACAATGAGCAGTTCTTC

clone_size: few
v_call: TRBV7-9
d_call: TRBD1
j_call: TRBJ1-1
cdr3_aa: CASSLQGAFTEAFF
cdr3_nt: TGTGCCAGCAGCTTACAGGGGGCGTTTACTGAAGCTTTCTTT

clone_size: many
v_call: TRBV7-9
d_call: .
j_call: TRBJ2-7
cdr3_aa: CASSLQAAGAQYF
cdr3_nt: TGTGCCAGCAGCCTTCAGGCCGCCGGGGCGCAGTACTTC

clone_size: .
v_call: TRBV30
d_call: .
j_call: TRBJ2-1
cdr3_aa: CAWSPPPSSYNEQFF
cdr3_nt: TGTGCCTGGAGCCCCCCCCCCAGCTCCTACAATGAGCAGTTCTTC

clone_size: many
v_call: TRBV5-1
d_call: TRBD2
j_call: TRBJ2-3
cdr3_aa: CASSPAPSGSTDTQYF
cdr3_nt: TGCGCCAGCAGCCCCGCTCCTAGCGGGAGCACAGATACGCAGTATTTT

clone_size: .
v_call: TRBV19
d_call: .
j_call: TRBJ2-2
cdr3_aa: CASSIGALNTGELFF
cdr3_nt: TGTGCCAGTAGTATAGGGGCACTTAACACCGGGGAGCTGTTTTTT

clone_size: few
v_call: TRBV7-6
d_call: TRBD2
j_call: TRBJ2-1
cdr3_aa: CASSLYPPPGLAGNEQFF
cdr3_nt: TGTGCCAGCAGCCTCTATCCCCCCCCGGGACTAGCGGGAAATGAGCAGTTCTTC

clone_size: .
v_call: TRBV19
d_call: .
j_call: TRBJ2-3
cdr3_aa: CASSISGTDTQYF
cdr3_nt: TGTGCCAGTAGTATATCCGGCACAGATACGCAGTATTTT

clone_size: many
v_call: TRBV11-1
d_call: TRBD2
j_call: TRBJ2-2
cdr3_aa: CASRSFPGLAGLANTGELFF
cdr3_nt: TGTGCCAGCAGGAGTTTTCCGGGACTAGCGGGCTTAGCGAACACCGGGGAGCTGTTTTTT

clone_size: few
v_call: TRBV18
d_call: TRBD1
j_call: TRBJ2-7
cdr3_aa: CASSRDRGYDEQYF
cdr3_nt: TGTGCCAGCTCACGTGACAGGGGATATGACGAGCAGTACTTC

clone_size: many
v_call: TRBV20-1
d_call: TRBD2
j_call: TRBJ2-1
cdr3_aa: CSARRGAGGVNEQFF
cdr3_nt: TGCAGTGCTAGAAGGGGCGCGGGGGGGGTTAATGAGCAGTTCTTC

clone_size: few
v_call: TRBV27
d_call: .
j_call: TRBJ2-4
cdr3_aa: CASKVIGADIQYF
cdr3_nt: TGTGCCAGCAAAGTAATTGGGGCGGACATTCAGTACTTC